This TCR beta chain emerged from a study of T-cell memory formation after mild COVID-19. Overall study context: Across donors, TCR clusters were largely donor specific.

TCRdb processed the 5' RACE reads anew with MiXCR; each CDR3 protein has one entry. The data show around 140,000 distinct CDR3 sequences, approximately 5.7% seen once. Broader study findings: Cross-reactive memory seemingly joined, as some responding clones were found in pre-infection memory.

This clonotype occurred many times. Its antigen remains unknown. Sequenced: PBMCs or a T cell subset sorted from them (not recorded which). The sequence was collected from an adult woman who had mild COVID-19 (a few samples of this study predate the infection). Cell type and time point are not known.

The CDR3 reads CSATYGTPRGREQFF. In DNA form, the CDR3 reads TGCAGTGCTACCTATGGGACTCCCCGGGGAAGAGAGCAGTTCTTC. V gene TRBV20-1 combines with J gene TRBJ2-1, with D possibly being TRBD2 (6 bases). The germline gives CDR1 DFQATT, CDR2 SNEGSKA (reference sequence). This CDR3 has 15 residues. V gave up 4 bases and J gave up 10 bases, with 23 bases separating them.